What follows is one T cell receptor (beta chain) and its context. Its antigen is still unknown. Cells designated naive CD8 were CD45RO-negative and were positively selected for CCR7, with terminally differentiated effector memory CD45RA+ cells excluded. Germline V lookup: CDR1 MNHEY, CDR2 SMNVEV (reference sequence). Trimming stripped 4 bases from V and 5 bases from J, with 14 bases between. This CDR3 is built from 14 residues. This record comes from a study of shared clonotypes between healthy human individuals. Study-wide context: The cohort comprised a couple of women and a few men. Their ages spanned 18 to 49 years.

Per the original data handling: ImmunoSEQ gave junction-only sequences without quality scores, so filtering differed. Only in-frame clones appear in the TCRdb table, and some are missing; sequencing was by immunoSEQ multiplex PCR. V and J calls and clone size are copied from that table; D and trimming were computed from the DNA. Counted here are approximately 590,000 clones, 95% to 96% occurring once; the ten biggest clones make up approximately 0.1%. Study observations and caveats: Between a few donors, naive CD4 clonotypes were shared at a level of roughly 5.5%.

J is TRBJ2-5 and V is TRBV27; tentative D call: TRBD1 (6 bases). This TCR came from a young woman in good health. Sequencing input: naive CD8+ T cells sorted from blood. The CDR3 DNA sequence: TGTGCCAGCAGTTCACTAGGAAGGGGGGAGACCCAGTACTTC. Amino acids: CASSSLGRGETQYF.